Following are 15 T cell receptor beta chains from one sample sequenced in a study of OX40 agonist ivuxolimab in advanced cancers. The assay was immunoSEQ multiplex PCR, and TCRdb's table has in-frame clones only and misses some. The sample consists of roughly 28,000 clones, approximately 89% of them appearing once. Sequencing was performed on CD4+ or CD8+ T cells sorted from blood, taken in a trial of the OX40 agonist ivuxolimab. The receptors derive from an adult with an advanced solid tumor such as melanoma, head and neck, liver or kidney cancer.

The J gene is TRBJ2-2, the V gene TRBV27, with 8 bases lining up with TRBD2. The V segment lost 8 bases and the J segment 3 bases; nucleotides outside the gene matches: 5. The CDR3 totals 14 residues. Per the germline V gene, CDR1 is MNHEY and CDR2 is SMNVEV (reference sequence). CDR3 sequence reads: CASAGLGDTGELFF. The CDR3 nucleotides are TGTGCCAGCGCGGGACTAGGCGACACCGGGGAGCTGTTTTTT.

V gene TRBV27 combines with J gene TRBJ1-5; possible D gene TRBD1, 6 bases. The CDR3 has 14 residues. The germline V gene encodes CDR1 MNHEY and CDR2 SMNVEV (reference sequence). V was shortened by 1 base and J by 4 bases, with 8 bases between the two germline ends. The CDR3 loop reads CASSLFTGNQPQHF. CDR3 sequence (DNA): TGTGCCAGCAGTTTATTTACAGGGAATCAGCCCCAGCATTTT.

The chain recombines TRBV5-3 with TRBJ1-2; TRBD1 might be the D (5 bases). TRBV5-3 is an open reading frame whose function is uncertain. Trimming took off 0 bases at V and 6 bases at J, with 6 bases between the two ends. CDR3 length: 12 amino acids. CDR3 loop: CARSLAGNGYTF. The CDR3 coding sequence is TGTGCCAGAAGCTTGGCAGGGAATGGCTACACCTTC.

The chain joins TRBV30 to TRBJ1-5; D might be TRBD1 (5 bases). Germline values: CDR1 GTSNPN, CDR2 SVGIG (reference sequence). The CDR3 spans 14 residues. V was shortened by 7 bases and J by 1 base, with 14 bases between the two germline ends. Here the CDR3 reads CASTPGTSNQPQHF. The CDR3 DNA reads as TGTGCCTCTACCCCGGGGACCAGCAATCAGCCCCAGCATTTT.

V gene TRBV7-9 combines with J gene TRBJ1-2, with D uncertain. The CDR3 covers 13 residues. Deletions cut 5 bases from V and 6 bases from J, with 13 bases between. Germline CDR1 reads SEHNR; CDR2 reads FQNEAQ (reference sequence). CDR3 protein: CASSAPVFDGYTF. In DNA form, the CDR3 reads TGTGCCAGCAGCGCCCCCGTGTTTGATGGCTACACCTTC.

This sequence joins TRBV21-1 and TRBJ1-1; the D segment call TRBD1 is taken from the table without a DNA check. TRBV21-1 is reported as a pseudogene. CDR3 length: 17 amino acids. The CDR3 protein is CASSKLREGTGPSEAFF. CDR3 sequence (DNA): TGTGCCAGCAGCAAATTAAGAGAAGGGACAGGTCCTTCTGAAGCTTTCTTT.

This chain uses TRBV2 with TRBJ2-2; D perhaps matches TRBD1 (7 bases). Germline V gene data show CDR1 as SNHLY and CDR2 as FYNNEI. The length of the CDR3 is 13 residues. V lost 6 bases and J 6 bases, leaving 11 bases between the germline ends. This CDR3 reads CASRTGEAGELFF. CDR3 coding DNA: TGTGCCAGCAGAACAGGGGAGGCCGGGGAGCTGTTTTTT.

The chain has TRBV5-1 and TRBJ1-1; the D gene is possibly TRBD1 (6 bases). The germline V gene has CDR1 SGHRS and CDR2 YFSETQ. This CDR3 contains 13 residues. V lost 5 bases, J lost 3 bases, and 11 bases lay in between. The CDR3 spells CASRMTGYTEAFF. The CDR3 DNA follows: TGCGCCAGCAGGATGACAGGCTACACTGAAGCTTTCTTT.

The genes are TRBV7-6 and TRBJ2-7; D gene uncertain. V was shortened by 1 base and J by 2 bases, with 6 bases between the two germline ends. The germline V gene has CDR1 SGHVS and CDR2 FNYEAQ. The CDR3 consists of 13 residues. The CDR3 sequence is CASSLGWTYEQYF. For the CDR3, the DNA is TGTGCCAGCAGCTTAGGCTGGACCTACGAGCAGTACTTC.

In its sample, this clone was seen once. V usage is TRBV9 and J usage is TRBJ2-5, with 7 bases that match TRBD1. The CDR3 contains 14 residues. Germline V gives CDR1 SGDLS, CDR2 YYNGEE. The V gene end was trimmed by 3 bases and the J gene end by 2 bases; junction bases not matched to a gene: 4. CDR3 DNA: TGTGCCAGCAGCGCCGAGGGACAGCAAGAGACCCAGTACTTC. Amino acid sequence: CASSAEGQQETQYF.

The chain recombines TRBV29-1 with TRBJ1-3, with 7 bases fitting TRBD1. From germline, CDR1 is SQVTM and CDR2 ANQGSEA. The junction had 5 bases not matched to a gene; V was cut back by 0 bases and J by 0 bases. There are 16 residues in the CDR3. The CDR3 coding sequence is TGCAGCGTTGAAGATTCAGGACAGGCCTCTGGAAACACCATATATTTT. Amino acid sequence: CSVEDSGQASGNTIYF.

The gene calls are TRBV2 and TRBJ1-2, with 9 bases fitting TRBD1. Germline CDR1 SNHLY, CDR2 FYNNEI. Germline trimming cut 7 bases from V and 2 bases from J; bases unmatched to any gene: 8. This CDR3 has 15 residues. For the CDR3, the DNA is TGTGCCAGCAATGGGGACAGGGCGAAGAACTATGGCTACACCTTC. It codes for CASNGDRAKNYGYTF.

J is TRBJ1-4 and V is TRBV4-3, with unresolved D. CDR3 length equals 15 residues. The germline CDR1 and CDR2 sequences are LGHNA and YSLEER. The V gene lost 0 bases and the J gene lost 5 bases, with 10 bases spanning the gap. In nucleotides, the CDR3 is TGCGCCAGCAGCCAAGATATAGCGCCAAATGAAAAACTGTTTTTT. The encoded protein is CASSQDIAPNEKLFF.

V usage is TRBV7-9 and J usage is TRBJ1-2; possible D gene TRBD1, 5 bases. Germline assignment: CDR1 SEHNR and CDR2 FQNEAQ (reference sequence). The length of the CDR3 is 15 residues. V was shortened by 8 bases and J by 7 bases, with 23 bases between the two germline ends. The CDR3 protein is CASSTLGERRGGYTF. DNA of the CDR3: TGTGCCAGCTCAACATTAGGGGAACGAAGGGGTGGCTACACCTTC.

The CDR3 DNA is TGTGCCAGCAGCAAAGTTCGGACTGGGAACTACAATGAGCAGTTCTTC. Its translation: CASSKVRTGNYNEQFF. This chain connects TRBV21-1 to TRBJ2-1; the D segment call TRBD2 is taken from the table without a DNA check. TRBV21-1 represents a pseudogene. The CDR3 is 16 amino acids.